What follows are 12 T cell receptor beta chains derived from one specimen sequenced in a study of beta chain features in type 1 diabetes. Study findings and constraints: People with Type 1 diabetes carried modestly yet significantly shorter TCRB CDR3s in all four CD4+ subsets.

These receptors' antigens are unknown. Expressed TCRB transcripts were sequenced, since all the RNA that had been isolated was reverse transcribed. Libraries were prepared by immunoSEQ multiplex PCR; TCRdb keeps only in-frame clonotypes and omits some of them. The data hold roughly 280,000 clones, with approximately 24% observed a single time. The source material was naive CD4+ T cells from blood. Every receptor here comes from a woman aged 25-40 years with type 1 diabetes.

The gene calls are TRBV18 and TRBJ2-7; 7 nucleotides align to TRBD2. V lost 6 bases to trimming and J lost 2 bases; unmatched junction nucleotides: 7. CDR1 KGHSH and CDR2 LQKENI come from the germline V gene. The CDR3 totals 14 residues. CDR3 nucleotides: TGTGCCAGCTCGCCGGCAGCGGGGACCTACGAGCAGTACTTC. Its translation is CASSPAAGTYEQYF.

The chain carries TRBV6-5 and TRBJ1-2; perhaps TRBD1 as D (5 bases). The CDR3 is 15 amino acids. The V end was cut by 0 bases, the J end by 3 bases, with 11 bases between. The germline gives CDR1 MNHEY, CDR2 SVGAGI. This CDR3 reads CASSYSAGLDYGYTF. The CDR3 bases are TGTGCCAGCAGTTACTCGGCAGGGTTAGACTATGGCTACACCTTC.

The chain links TRBV6-5 to TRBJ2-7; 9 bases are shared with TRBD1. V lost 0 bases, J lost 2 bases, and 2 bases stayed unmatched. There are 15 residues in the CDR3. Germline V gene data show CDR1 as MNHEY and CDR2 as SVGAGI. CDR3: CASSYSGTGTYEQYF. CDR3 in DNA: TGTGCCAGCAGTTACTCAGGGACAGGGACCTACGAGCAGTACTTC.

CDR3 sequence: CASSHTTEDYYEQYF. CDR3 nucleotide sequence: TGTGCCAGCAGCCACACGACAGAGGATTACTACGAGCAGTACTTC. The chain carries TRBV14 and TRBJ2-7; possibly TRBD1 for D (5 bases). This CDR3 has 15 amino acids. Germline values: CDR1 SGHDN, CDR2 FVKESK. V was clipped by 3 bases and J by 3 bases, with 15 bases between them.

This clone has only a few counts. V and J are TRBV6-5 and TRBJ1-2; 8 bases are a match to TRBD1. CDR1 and CDR2 (germline): MNHEY, SVGAGI. V dropped 6 bases and J dropped 11; count of bases not matched to a gene: 11. This CDR3 region has 13 residues. The CDR3 loop is CASSTGTGGWYTF. As DNA, the CDR3 is TGTGCCAGCAGCACCGGGACAGGAGGGTGGTACACCTTC.

The J gene is TRBJ1-1, the V gene TRBV30, with D possibly TRBD1 on 5 matching bases. CDR3 length equals 14 residues. V was trimmed by 0 bases and J by 11 bases, leaving 19 bases between them. Germline V gene lookup returns CDR1 GTSNPN and CDR2 SVGIG (reference sequence). The CDR3 here is CAWSVFKVPGWAFF. The CDR3 DNA is TGTGCCTGGAGTGTATTTAAAGTGCCAGGGTGGGCTTTCTTT. The complete variable domain, with remaining parts taken from reference TRBV30 and TRBJ1-1, reads SQTIHQWPATLVQPVGSPLSLECTVEGTSNPNLYWYRQAAGRGLQLLFYSVGIGQISSEVPQNLSASRPQDRQFILSSKKLLLSDSGFYLCAWSVFKVPGWAFFGQGTRLTVV.

The chain has TRBV28 and TRBJ2-3; TRBD2 matches 7 bases. Germline values: CDR1 MDHEN, CDR2 SYDVKM. The length of the CDR3 is 16 residues. The V segment lost 10 bases and the J segment 0 bases; nucleotides outside the gene matches: 13. The CDR3 loop is CATLFGEGTSTDTQYF. The DNA for the CDR3 is TGTGCCACTCTATTCGGGGAGGGGACTAGCACAGATACGCAGTATTTT.

This clone has only a few counts. In nucleotides, the CDR3 is TGCGCCAGCAGCTTGGTAGAGGGTGAGCAGTTCTTC. This gives the protein CASSLVEGEQFF. The chain joins TRBV5-1 to TRBJ2-1; possibly TRBD2 for D (5 bases). Trimming left V 0 bases short and J 9 bases short, with 7 bases between. The CDR3 extends over 12 amino acids. The germline V gene has CDR1 SGHRS and CDR2 YFSETQ.

V and J are TRBV28 and TRBJ2-1, with D tentatively TRBD2 (5 bases). The CDR3 is made up of 14 amino acids. Between the trimmed V and J ends, which lost 5 bases and 0 bases, there was a span of 8 bases. Germline CDR1 and CDR2: MDHEN and SYDVKM. The CDR3 DNA reads as TGTGCCAGCAGTCCGGGATCCTCCTACAATGAGCAGTTCTTC. Translated: CASSPGSSYNEQFF.

This clone was seen a handful of times. The chain recombines TRBV5-1 with TRBJ2-7; 13 bases map to TRBD2. Germline CDR1 reads SGHRS; CDR2 reads YFSETQ. This CDR3 is 14 amino acids long. J was trimmed by 4 bases and V by 7 bases; bases with no gene match: 5. The chain's CDR3 is CASSQTSGRYEQYF. The CDR3 DNA follows: TGCGCCAGCTCCCAGACTAGCGGGAGGTACGAGCAGTACTTC.

Only a few counts were recorded for this clone. This chain connects TRBV29-1 to TRBJ2-5; D unclear. The V end was cut by 2 bases, the J end by 5 bases, with 9 bases between. CDR1 is SQVTM, CDR2 ANQGSEA, per germline. This CDR3 is built from 12 residues. This CDR3 reads CSVERVPETQYF. DNA of the CDR3: TGCAGCGTTGAACGAGTCCCGGAGACCCAGTACTTC.

This chain links TRBV9 with TRBJ2-3, with 8 bases that match TRBD1. Germline assignment: CDR1 SGDLS and CDR2 YYNGEE. The trim removed 3 bases at V and 2 bases at J, leaving 8 bases unmatched. The CDR3 sequence is 16 residues long. CDR3: CASSADRGRYTDTQYF. CDR3 in DNA: TGTGCCAGCAGCGCAGACAGGGGCCGTTACACAGATACGCAGTATTTT.